What follows describes a single T cell receptor (beta chain). This sample was included in a study of brain T cells in children with intractable seizures. This CDR3 comprises 15 residues. V lost 5 bases and J lost 6; bases outside the gene matches: 5. Looked up from germline, CDR1 is SGHTA and CDR2 is FQGNSA. Sequenced by immunoSEQ multiplex PCR; TCRdb stores in-frame clones only, minus some. The table lists roughly 120,000 clones, 85% to 95% of them singletons. The sequence derives from a boy under two years old with hemimegalencephaly and intractable seizures. The sequences come from peripheral blood, collected at surgery. The J gene is TRBJ2-1, the V gene TRBV7-2, with 12 bases identical to TRBD2. The CDR3 is CASSPRTSGTNEQFF. CDR3 nucleotides: TGTGCCAGCAGCCCCCGGACTAGCGGGACCAATGAGCAGTTCTTC.